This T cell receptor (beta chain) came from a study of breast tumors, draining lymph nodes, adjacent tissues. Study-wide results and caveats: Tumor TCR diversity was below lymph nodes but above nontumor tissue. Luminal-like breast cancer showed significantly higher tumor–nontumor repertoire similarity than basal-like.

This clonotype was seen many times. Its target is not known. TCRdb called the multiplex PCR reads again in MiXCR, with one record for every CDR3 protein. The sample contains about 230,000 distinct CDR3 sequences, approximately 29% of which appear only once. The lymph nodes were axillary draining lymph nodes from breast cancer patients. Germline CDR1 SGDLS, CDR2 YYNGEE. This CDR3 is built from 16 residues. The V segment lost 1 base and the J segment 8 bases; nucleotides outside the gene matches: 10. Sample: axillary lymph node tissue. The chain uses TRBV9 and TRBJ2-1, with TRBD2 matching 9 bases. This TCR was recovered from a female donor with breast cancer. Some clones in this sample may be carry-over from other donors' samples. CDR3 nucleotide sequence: TGTGCCAGCAGCGTATGGCTTGGCGGGGGGGGCGATGAGCAGTTCTTC. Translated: CASSVWLGGGGDEQFF.